These T cell receptor beta chains were read from a single sample in a study of cytomegalovirus exposure and HLA in healthy donors. Method: immunoSEQ multiplex PCR; TCRdb's copy keeps in-frame clones and lacks some. The table records 150,000 to 200,000 clones, more than 70% of them present only once. Sequences were obtained from PBMCs. The receptors were sampled from a woman in her thirties or forties in good health and CMV-seronegative. Both conserved end residues are part of each CDR3. The D gene is left open where the match is weak.

v_call	j_call	d_call	cdr3_aa	cdr3_nt
TRBV30	TRBJ2-1	TRBD2	CAWTQWGGRPVEQFF	TGTGCCTGGACCCAATGGGGGGGACGTCCAGTGGAGCAGTTCTTC
TRBV11-1	TRBJ2-5	NA	CASSLSTLQETQYF	TGTGCCAGCAGCTTATCTACCCTACAAGAGACCCAGTACTTC
TRBV5-6	TRBJ2-5	NA	CASNSGVGVETQYF	TGTGCCAGCAACTCAGGGGTTGGGGTCGAGACCCAGTACTTC
TRBV5-1	TRBJ2-1	NA	CASSLVGALNEQFF	TGCGCCAGCAGCTTGGTTGGGGCCCTCAATGAGCAGTTCTTC
TRBV5-1	TRBJ1-1	NA	CASSIGTPEAFF	TGCGCCAGCAGCATAGGGACTCCAGAAGCTTTCTTT
TRBV19	TRBJ1-3	TRBD1	CASSIGDRGNTIYF	TGTGCCAGTAGTATAGGGGACAGAGGAAACACCATATATTTT
TRBV19	TRBJ2-3	NA	CATAWRAGSPDTQYF	TGTGCCACCGCATGGAGGGCAGGAAGTCCAGATACGCAGTATTTT
TRBV18	TRBJ2-3	TRBD1	CASSEKTGTGTQYF	TGTGCCAGCTCAGAAAAAACCGGGACAGGGACGCAGTATTTT
TRBV7-3	TRBJ2-1	TRBD1	CASSLHRGTGRSYNEQFF	TGTGCCAGCAGCCTTCACCGCGGGACAGGGCGGTCCTACAATGAGCAGTTCTTC
TRBV9	TRBJ2-7	TRBD1	CASSVTGQGSYEQYF	TGTGCCAGCAGCGTGACGGGACAGGGGTCCTACGAGCAGTACTTC
TRBV19	TRBJ1-1	TRBD1	CASSFDGQGTEAFF	TGTGCCAGTAGTTTTGACGGACAGGGCACTGAAGCCTTCTTT
TRBV2	TRBJ1-1	TRBD1	CASSVGQVEAFF	TGTGCCAGCAGTGTTGGACAGGTTGAAGCTTTCTTT
TRBV7-2	TRBJ2-1	TRBD1	CASSLDRGNEQFF	TGTGCCAGCAGCTTAGACAGGGGCAATGAGCAGTTCTTC
TRBV6-1	TRBJ1-2	NA	CAVKSLAGSSYGYTF	TGTGCCGTAAAGAGTCTGGCAGGGTCGTCCTATGGCTACACCTTC
TRBV7-2	TRBJ1-5	NA	CASSLGREQPQHF	TGTGCCAGCAGCCTAGGGCGGGAACAGCCCCAGCATTTT
TRBV18	TRBJ2-2	NA	CASSPLYGGPNTGELFF	TGTGCCAGCTCACCACTTTATGGGGGCCCGAACACCGGGGAGCTGTTTTTT
TRBV4-3	TRBJ2-1	TRBD2	CASSHVGGAKLYNEQFF	TGCGCCAGCAGCCATGTCGGGGGGGCCAAACTCTACAATGAGCAGTTCTTC
TRBV2	TRBJ2-1	TRBD2	CASSLGLAPSNEQFF	TGTGCCAGCAGCCTAGGACTAGCGCCTAGTAATGAGCAGTTCTTC